These 19 T cell receptor beta chains were all obtained from the same sample, sequenced in a study of human T cells and chemical hapten exposure. TCRdb re-called the RACE reads through MiXCR, storing one row per CDR3 protein. The sample lists over 55,000 distinct CDR3 sequences; over 9% were seen once. Time point specified: pre-sensitization, week 0. Sample treatment: therapeutic diphenylcyclopropenone sensitization with weekly scalp DPC. The specimen comprised whole blood, sampled in connection with sensitization to the hapten diphenylcyclopropenone (DPC). The receptors derive from a man aged 40-49 years with alopecia areata. Some clones in this sample may be carry-over from other donors' samples.

This clonotype was observed a few times. The chain joins TRBV7-9 to TRBJ2-7, with D possibly matching TRBD1 (6 bases). The CDR3 extends over 14 amino acids. Between the trimmed V and J ends, which lost 2 bases and 3 bases, there was a span of 11 bases. CDR1 and CDR2 from the germline V gene are SEHNR and FQNEAQ (reference sequence). The CDR3 here is CASSLSTGNYEQYF. The DNA for the CDR3 is TGTGCCAGCAGCTTAAGTACAGGGAACTACGAGCAGTACTTC.

There are a few counts of this clonotype. The chain has TRBV12-3 or TRBV12-4 and TRBJ2-7, with unresolved D. Deletions cut 2 bases from V and 7 bases from J, with 12 bases between. This CDR3 is 13 amino acids long. The CDR3 nucleotides read TGTGCCAGCAGTTTAAGGGTCTCCGGGGAGCAGTACTTC. This gives the protein CASSLRVSGEQYF.

This clonotype appeared many times. J is TRBJ2-5 and V is TRBV4-2; 8 bases line up with TRBD1. This CDR3 has 14 residues. V lost 3 bases, J lost 3 bases, and 3 bases stayed unmatched. From germline, CDR1 is LGHNA and CDR2 YNFKEQ. The CDR3 loop is CASSHSDREETQYF. CDR3 in DNA: TGTGCCAGCAGCCATTCGGACAGGGAAGAGACCCAGTACTTC.

This clonotype was seen only a few times. This chain joins TRBV9 and TRBJ2-5; 7 bases match TRBD1. The V gene's germline CDR1 is SGDLS and CDR2 YYNGEE. CDR3 length equals 14 residues. V lost 3 bases and J lost 4; bases outside the gene matches: 6. The chain's CDR3 is CASSATGSGETQYF. Written as DNA, the CDR3 is TGTGCCAGCAGCGCGACAGGGAGCGGAGAGACCCAGTACTTC.

This clonotype was counted many times. J is TRBJ1-1 and V is TRBV7-2; no clear D gene. The ends were cut back, 1 base at V and 1 base at J, with 4 bases in the middle. The CDR3 has 13 residues. Looked up from germline, CDR1 is SGHTA and CDR2 is FQGNSA. The DNA of the CDR3 is TGTGCCAGCAGCTTAGGAAGGAACACTGAAGCTTTCTTT. Translation gives CASSLGRNTEAFF.

This clonotype was seen repeatedly, ten times or more. This chain uses TRBV6-2 or TRBV6-3 with TRBJ2-7; D possibly corresponds to TRBD2 (6 bases). Trimming took off 2 bases at V and 0 bases at J, with 11 bases between the two ends. The CDR3 has 15 amino acids. The germline V gene has CDR1 MNHEY and CDR2 SVGEGT. DNA for the CDR3: TGTGCCAGCAGTTACGTCGGGGGAAGCTCCTACGAGCAGTACTTC. Translated, it gives CASSYVGGSSYEQYF.

This clonotype was detected a few times. The chain uses TRBV28 and TRBJ1-1; D perhaps matches TRBD1 (5 bases). With 5 bases removed from V and 10 bases from J, the gap between germline ends came to 14 bases. The germline gives CDR1 MDHEN, CDR2 SYDVKM. The CDR3 has 12 residues. The CDR3 sequence is CASSRGGGRAFF. CDR3 nucleotides: TGTGCCAGCAGTCGGGGCGGCGGGAGAGCTTTCTTT.

This chain uses TRBV4-1 with TRBJ2-2, with D perhaps TRBD1 (6 bases). The CDR3 sequence is 18 residues long. Trimming stripped 3 bases from V and 3 bases from J, with 20 bases between. CDR1 is MGHRA, CDR2 YSYEKL, per germline. The CDR3 protein is CASSHPLGAGAYTGELFF. For the CDR3, the DNA is TGCGCCAGCAGCCATCCCCTGGGGGCAGGGGCCTACACCGGGGAGCTGTTTTTT.

This clonotype appeared many times. The chain joins TRBV27 to TRBJ2-7, with 8 bases identical to TRBD1. J lost 3 bases, V lost 2 bases, and 3 bases had no gene match. This CDR3 comprises 14 residues. Per germline, CDR1 MNHEY and CDR2 SMNVEV (reference sequence). The DNA for the CDR3 is TGTGCCAGCAGTTTAGGACAGGGACGCTACGAGCAGTACTTC. This encodes CASSLGQGRYEQYF.

The chain is built from TRBV20-1 and TRBJ2-1; 9 nucleotides match TRBD2. The CDR3 loop spans 14 amino acids. Germline CDR1 is DFQATT and CDR2 is SNEGSKA (reference sequence). J lost 8 bases, V lost 0 bases, and 5 bases had no gene match. The CDR3 DNA reads as TGCAGTGCTAGAGATCTAGCGGGATTCGATGAGCAGTTCTTC. Translated, it gives CSARDLAGFDEQFF.

This clonotype has ten or more counts. The chain has TRBV7-9 and TRBJ2-7; D is uncertain. This CDR3 is 13 amino acids long. Germline CDR1 SEHNR, CDR2 FQNEAQ (reference sequence). V lost 0 bases and J lost 4, with 7 bases in between. The CDR3 spells CASSLATSYEQYF. The CDR3 DNA reads TGTGCCAGCAGCTTAGCGACCTCTTACGAGCAGTACTTC.

The chain employs TRBV29-1 and TRBJ2-1, with TRBD2 identical over 8 bases. CDR1 and CDR2 (germline): SQVTM, ANQGSEA. The CDR3 is 13 amino acids. V lost 5 bases and J lost 4; bases outside the gene matches: 4. The CDR3 DNA follows: TGCAGCGTTTTTCGGGAGGGATACAATGAGCAGTTCTTC. Translation: CSVFREGYNEQFF.

This clonotype came up many times. In DNA form, the CDR3 reads TGTGCCAGCAGCTCGACTAGCGGGAGGACGGGGGAGCAGTACTTC. Translation: CASSSTSGRTGEQYF. The V gene is TRBV11-2, the J gene TRBJ2-7; 13 nucleotides match TRBD2. V lost 4 bases and J lost 7; bases outside the gene matches: 7. CDR3 length: 15 residues. Germline CDR1 reads SGHAT; CDR2 reads FQNNGV.

The chain joins TRBV6-6 to TRBJ2-7; weak D call: TRBD2 (6 bases). This CDR3 spans 12 amino acids. The V end lost 5 bases, the J end lost 6 bases, and 11 bases lay between the germline ends. Looked up from germline, CDR1 is MNHNY and CDR2 is SVGAGI (reference sequence). The CDR3 region has the DNA TGTGCCAGCAGTCCTTACGGGGGCGAGCAGTACTTC. Translated: CASSPYGGEQYF.

This clonotype was counted between two and nine times. The chain employs TRBV12-3 or TRBV12-4 and TRBJ2-1; 9 bases are shared with TRBD2. The CDR3 extends over 13 amino acids. Trimming cost V 3 bases and J 11 bases; bases outside gene matches: 5. The chain's CDR3 is CASSFSAGGKQFF. The CDR3, as DNA: TGTGCCAGCAGTTTCTCGGCGGGAGGGAAGCAGTTCTTC.

This clonotype came up a few times. The chain employs TRBV19 and TRBJ1-5, with a possible D match to TRBD1 (5 bases). CDR1 and CDR2 (germline): LNHDA, SQIVND (reference sequence). The CDR3 has 13 amino acids. Trimming cost V 3 bases and J 4 bases, with 7 bases left between them. CDR3: CASSITGNQPQHF. The CDR3 coding sequence is TGTGCCAGTAGTATTACAGGAAATCAGCCCCAGCATTTT. Drawing the rest from reference TRBV19 and TRBJ1-5, the complete variable domain is DGGITQSPKYLFRKEGQNVTLSCEQNLNHDAMYWYRQDPGQGLRLIYYSQIVNDFQKGDIAEGYSVSREKKESFPLTVTSAQKNPTAFYLCASSITGNQPQHFGDGTRLSIL.

The chain carries TRBV19 and TRBJ2-1; unclear D gene. The CDR3 contains 14 residues. Per the germline V gene, CDR1 is LNHDA and CDR2 is SQIVND (reference sequence). V lost 8 bases and J lost 0, with 11 bases in between. This CDR3 is CASRETFSYNEQFF. CDR3 in DNA: TGTGCCAGTCGAGAGACATTCTCCTACAATGAGCAGTTCTTC.

CDR3 bases: TGTGCCACCCGACTCCGCTCTGGGGCCAACGTCCTGACTTTC. Translating gives CATRLRSGANVLTF. The rearrangement links TRBV28 to TRBJ2-6, with D uncertain. From germline, CDR1 is MDHEN and CDR2 SYDVKM. This CDR3 contains 14 residues. Trimming took 10 bases from V and 0 from J, leaving 10 bases between them.

This clonotype occurred many times. The CDR3 ends on some other residue instead of the conserved phenylalanine or tryptophan, so this is likely a read error. The V and J genes are TRBV7-9 and TRBJ2-7; D uncertain. Germline lookup yields CDR1 SEHNR and CDR2 FQNEAQ (reference sequence). The length of the CDR3 is 13 residues. Trimming removed 4 bases from V and 5 bases from J, with 12 bases in between. CDR3 residues: CASSSSTDNEQYS. The CDR3 DNA reads TGTGCCAGCAGCTCTTCCACTGACAACGAGCAGTACTCC.